The 31 T cell receptor beta chains below come from one sample, sequenced in a study of T cell repertoires in cytomegalovirus infection. Using its own MiXCR run on the reads, TCRdb lists one record per CDR3 protein. The repertoire holds about 770,000 distinct CDR3 sequences, with just under 30% as singletons. No antigen has been identified for these receptors. The starting material was cultured CD8+ T cells from PBMCs, obtained from culture after CMV antigen stimulation. These receptor sequences come from a human donor in good health (CMV status not recorded). Some clones in this sample may be carry-over from other donors' samples.

This clonotype was recorded a few times. J is TRBJ1-1 and V is TRBV12-3 or TRBV12-4; 8 positions match TRBD1. With 3 bases clipped from V and 3 bases from J, the junction kept 9 bases outside the gene matches. The CDR3 extends over 16 amino acids. The CDR3 DNA reads as TGTGCCAGCAGTTTCAACCCCGGGACAGGATACACTGAAGCTTTCTTT. Translation: CASSFNPGTGYTEAFF.

The chain joins TRBV3-1 to TRBJ2-1; 8 bases line up with TRBD2. Germline CDR1 and CDR2: LGHDT and YNNKEL (reference sequence). The CDR3 has 16 residues. J lost 3 bases, V lost 5 bases, and 9 bases had no gene match. In nucleotides, the CDR3 is TGTGCCAGCAGCAGGCCAGGTACTAGCGGCTACAATGAGCAGTTCTTC. Translation: CASSRPGTSGYNEQFF.

This chain connects TRBV27 to TRBJ1-1, with 7 positions matching TRBD1. Unmatched junction bases numbered 2, after V lost 4 bases and J lost 3 bases. CDR3 length: 13 amino acids. Germline lookup yields CDR1 MNHEY and CDR2 SMNVEV (reference sequence). CDR3 residues: CASSSGTDTEAFF. The CDR3 nucleotides are TGTGCCAGCAGTTCAGGGACAGACACTGAAGCTTTCTTT.

This clonotype showed up just a few times. V is TRBV4-2 and J is TRBJ2-1; a possible D gene is TRBD2 (5 bases). Germline-derived CDR1 and CDR2 are LGHNA and YNFKEQ. The CDR3 has 15 amino acids. V was shortened by 0 bases and J by 3 bases, with 9 bases between the two germline ends. The CDR3 DNA reads as TGTGCCAGCAGCCAAGACACGGGGTTCTACAATGAGCAGTTCTTC. Translating gives CASSQDTGFYNEQFF.

V is TRBV4-1 and J is TRBJ2-1; no clear D gene. CDR1 MGHRA and CDR2 YSYEKL come from the germline V gene. Trimming took off 4 bases at V and 12 bases at J, with 13 bases between the two ends. The CDR3 is 12 residues long. The CDR3 coding sequence is TGCGCCAGCAGCCCAGGATGGTCCGGGCAGTTCTTC. Translated, it gives CASSPGWSGQFF.

The chain uses TRBV12-3 or TRBV12-4 and TRBJ1-2; TRBD1 is a possible D gene (5 bases). Trimming cost V 4 bases and J 8 bases, with 11 bases left between them. The CDR3 consists of 12 residues. The DNA for the CDR3 is TGTGCCAGCAGTTCCGGGACTTTAGGCTACACCTTC. Protein product: CASSSGTLGYTF.

This clonotype has a count of ten or more. This chain connects TRBV7-8 to TRBJ2-4; D not resolved. Trimming pared 4 bases from V and 0 bases from J, leaving 7 bases between. The CDR3 is 14 amino acids. Germline-derived CDR1 and CDR2 are SGHVS and FQNEAQ. This chain's CDR3 is CASSSRLAKNIQYF. The CDR3 DNA reads TGTGCCAGCAGCTCCCGTTTAGCCAAAAACATTCAGTACTTC. Together with reference TRBV7-8 and TRBJ2-4, the CDR3 gives the full variable domain: GAGVSQSPRYKVAKRGQDVALRCDPISGHVSLFWYQQALGQGPEFLTYFQNEAQLDKSGLPSDRFFAERPEGSVSTLKIQRTQQEDSAVYLCASSSRLAKNIQYFGAGTRLSVL.

This clonotype came up a few times. V usage is TRBV7-6 and J usage is TRBJ1-3, with a possible D match to TRBD1 (5 bases). Trimming cost V 2 bases and J 3 bases, with 8 bases left between them. Germline-derived CDR1 and CDR2 are SGHVS and FNYEAQ. This CDR3 comprises 14 residues. The CDR3 DNA reads as TGTGCCAGCAGCTTAATGGGGGATGGAAACACCATATATTTT. Its protein product is CASSLMGDGNTIYF.

This clonotype was recorded a few times. The chain joins TRBV5-6 to TRBJ1-2, with a tentative D call TRBD1 (6 bases). Germline CDR1 is SGHDT and CDR2 is YYEEEE. Trimming removed 3 bases at V and 1 base at J, with 13 bases between. This CDR3 comprises 15 residues. The CDR3 spells CASSSNLQGNYGYTF. Here the CDR3 DNA reads TGTGCCAGCAGCTCTAATCTACAGGGTAACTATGGCTACACCTTC.

The chain employs TRBV29-1 and TRBJ2-5; 7 nucleotides align to TRBD1. Losses at the gene ends were 7 bases for V and 5 bases for J; bases not matched to a gene: 7. This CDR3 contains 12 residues. Looked up from germline, CDR1 is SQVTM and CDR2 is ANQGSEA. For the CDR3, the DNA is TGCAGCGACCACCTACAGGGGGAGACCCAGTACTTC. This gives the protein CSDHLQGETQYF. The full variable domain, with the rest looked up from reference TRBV29-1 and TRBJ2-5, is SAVISQKPSRDICQRGTSLTIQCQVDSQVTMMFWYRQQPGQSLTLIATANQGSEATYESGFVIDKFPISRPNLTFSTLTVSNMSPEDSSIYLCSDHLQGETQYFGPGTRLLVL.

The chain recombines TRBV7-2 with TRBJ2-3, with D perhaps TRBD1 or TRBD2 (6 bases each). This CDR3 is 13 amino acids long. V lost 8 bases and J 7 bases, leaving 16 bases between the germline ends. Per germline, CDR1 SGHTA and CDR2 FQGNSA. CDR3 protein: CASYGGGLNTQYF. CDR3 nucleotides: TGTGCCAGCTACGGAGGGGGTCTAAATACGCAGTATTTT.

Comment on this clonotype: This may arise from a read error, as a much more abundant clone is one base away. The genes are TRBV7-8 and TRBJ2-5; D is tentatively TRBD1 or TRBD2 (5 bases each). The CDR3 extends over 15 amino acids. V shed 11 bases and J shed 6 bases, with 25 bases lying between them. Germline V CDR1 and CDR2: SGHVS, FQNEAQ. The CDR3 here is CAVFRGPSRGQTQYF. CDR3 sequence (DNA): TGTGCCGTCTTCCGGGGCCCTAGTAGGGGACAGACCCAGTACTTC.

This chain connects TRBV6-2 or TRBV6-3 to TRBJ2-1; D ambiguous. The CDR3 is 11 residues long. With 5 bases removed from V and 12 bases from J, the gap between germline ends came to 11 bases. Germline CDR1 is MNHEY and CDR2 is SVGEGT. CDR3 DNA: TGTGCCAGCAGTCCAGGACCGGGGCAGTTCTTC. Its protein product is CASSPGPGQFF.

The table lists this clonotype with a few counts. The chain links TRBV6-6 to TRBJ2-7; D gene uncertain. Germline values: CDR1 MNHNY, CDR2 SVGAGI (reference sequence). The CDR3 runs 13 residues. V shed 4 bases and J shed 2 bases, with 9 bases lying between them. CDR3 amino acids: CASSLTRTYEQYF. DNA for the CDR3: TGTGCCAGCAGTTTAACCCGAACCTACGAGCAGTACTTC.

This clonotype has just one count. This chain joins TRBV4-1 and TRBJ1-4; D remains ambiguous. Germline values: CDR1 MGHRA, CDR2 YSYEKL. Trimming shortened V by 0 bases and J by 8 bases, and 4 bases separated the two germline ends. The CDR3 is 12 residues long. The CDR3: CASSQDWEKLFF. CDR3 in DNA: TGCGCCAGCAGCCAAGATTGGGAAAAACTGTTTTTT.

V is TRBV5-1 and J is TRBJ2-3; no clear D. The germline gives CDR1 SGHRS, CDR2 YFSETQ. V shed 2 bases and J shed 0 bases, with 10 bases lying between them. This CDR3 has 15 amino acids. Here the CDR3 DNA reads TGCGCCAGCAGCTTTGGTAGACCTAGCACAGATACGCAGTATTTT. Its protein product is CASSFGRPSTDTQYF.

This clonotype was counted a few times. The CDR3 DNA reads as TGCAGCGTTGAAGTTCCCCCGGCAGACCCTGAGCCCAAATACGAGCAGTACTTC. Translating it yields CSVEVPPADPEPKYEQYF. The chain combines TRBV29-1 with TRBJ2-7; no clear D gene. V gave up 1 base and J gave up 4 bases, with 26 bases separating them. The CDR3 is 18 amino acids. CDR1 is SQVTM, CDR2 ANQGSEA, per germline.

J is TRBJ2-1 and V is TRBV27; tentative D call: TRBD1 (6 bases). Germline loops: CDR1 MNHEY, CDR2 SMNVEV (reference sequence). V lost 6 bases to trimming and J lost 3 bases, with 21 bases between them. There are 17 residues in the CDR3. The CDR3 DNA reads TGTGCCAGCAGCATGGACCAGGGGACCCCCCTCTACAATGAGCAGTTCTTC. The encoded protein is CASSMDQGTPLYNEQFF.

The chain recombines TRBV27 with TRBJ1-2, with D hard to call. V was pared by 7 bases and J by 2 bases, with 11 bases between. In germline, CDR1 is MNHEY, CDR2 SMNVEV (reference sequence). This CDR3 has 13 residues. This CDR3 reads CASTRSNNYGYTF. In DNA form, the CDR3 reads TGTGCCAGCACGAGATCAAACAACTATGGCTACACCTTC.

This clonotype was detected a few times. The chain couples TRBV12-3 or TRBV12-4 to TRBJ1-2; 8 positions agree with TRBD1. The junction had 8 bases not matched to a gene; V was cut back by 6 bases and J by 2 bases. CDR3 length equals 15 residues. The CDR3, as DNA: TGTGCCAGCAGCGTGGGACAGGACGTAAACTATGGCTACACCTTC. Translated, it gives CASSVGQDVNYGYTF.

This clonotype was detected a few times. This chain connects TRBV19 to TRBJ2-1; 11 bases line up with TRBD1. Trimming took 1 base from V and 7 from J; bases not matched to a gene: 3. There are 15 residues in the CDR3. Germline CDR1 reads LNHDA; CDR2 reads SQIVND (reference sequence). This CDR3 is CASSIGGQGANEQFF. Here the CDR3 DNA reads TGTGCCAGTAGTATAGGCGGACAGGGGGCGAATGAGCAGTTCTTC.

This chain joins TRBV20-1 and TRBJ2-2; D remains unclear. Germline CDR1 reads DFQATT; CDR2 reads SNEGSKA (reference sequence). The length of the CDR3 is 14 residues. The V end lost 0 bases, the J end lost 3 bases, and 8 bases lay between the germline ends. The DNA for the CDR3 is TGCAGTGCTAGAGATGGGCAGGACACCGGGGAGCTGTTTTTT. The encoded protein is CSARDGQDTGELFF.

CDR3 coding DNA: TGTGCCAGCAGCGAACGGACTAGCGGGACCTCCTACAATGAGCAGTTCTTC. It specifies CASSERTSGTSYNEQFF. The chain links TRBV9 to TRBJ2-1, with 12 bases identical to TRBD2. The CDR3 is 17 amino acids. The V segment lost 3 bases and the J segment 0 bases; nucleotides outside the gene matches: 4. Germline V gene lookup returns CDR1 SGDLS and CDR2 YYNGEE.

This clonotype has a handful of counts. This chain joins TRBV29-1 and TRBJ2-3; a weak D match, TRBD1 (5 bases). Germline assignment: CDR1 SQVTM and CDR2 ANQGSEA. Trimming took off 6 bases at V and 4 bases at J, with 14 bases between the two ends. The CDR3 is 13 amino acids. CDR3 coding DNA: TGCAGCGTCTACGGGCAGGGCTCAGATACGCAGTATTTT. This sequence encodes CSVYGQGSDTQYF.

The gene calls are TRBV20-1 and TRBJ1-2; 9 bases are shared with TRBD1. Germline loops: CDR1 DFQATT, CDR2 SNEGSKA (reference sequence). The CDR3 contains 16 residues. V lost 1 base, J lost 8 bases, and 14 bases stayed unmatched. CDR3 DNA: TGCAGTGCTAGAGTTTCTCGGGACAGGGATTTGACAGGCTACACCTTC. Its translation: CSARVSRDRDLTGYTF.

V is TRBV10-3 and J is TRBJ2-1; D gene unclear. Germline values: CDR1 ENHRY, CDR2 SYGVKD. This CDR3 is built from 11 residues. Trimming stripped 6 bases from V and 11 bases from J, with 11 bases between. CDR3 nucleotides: TGTGCCATCAGAGCAGGTGGAAAGCAGTTCTTC. Protein sequence: CAIRAGGKQFF.

V usage is TRBV2 and J usage is TRBJ2-3; D gene uncertain. Trimming took off 8 bases at V and 8 bases at J, with 20 bases between the two ends. There are 14 residues in the CDR3. CDR1 is SNHLY and CDR2 is FYNNEI in the germline V gene. The CDR3 loop is CASPYWSDGTTQYF. The CDR3, as DNA: TGTGCCAGCCCCTACTGGTCGGACGGCACTACGCAGTATTTT.

This clonotype came up a few times. The chain combines TRBV7-9 with TRBJ2-1, with a possible D match to TRBD1 (5 bases). The germline V gene encodes CDR1 SEHNR and CDR2 FQNEAQ (reference sequence). Trimming pared 5 bases from V and 8 bases from J, leaving 19 bases between. The CDR3 has 15 residues. This CDR3 reads CASSTPDSPTYEQFF. The CDR3 DNA reads TGTGCCAGCAGCACCCCAGACAGCCCCACATATGAGCAGTTCTTC.

This clonotype was detected only a few times. The chain has TRBV10-2 and TRBJ2-6; D call uncertain. The CDR3 spans 14 residues. Germline CDR1 WSHSY, CDR2 SAAADI. Trimming pared 7 bases from V and 0 bases from J, leaving 7 bases between. CDR3 sequence: CASTLPSGANVLTF. CDR3 nucleotide sequence: TGCGCCAGCACCCTCCCCTCTGGGGCCAACGTCCTGACTTTC.

The table lists this clonotype with a few counts. The chain carries TRBV2 and TRBJ2-3; D unclear. Germline V CDR1 and CDR2: SNHLY, FYNNEI. This CDR3 spans 15 amino acids. The V end lost 2 bases, the J end lost 5 bases, and 14 bases lay between the germline ends. The CDR3 DNA sequence: TGTGCCAGCAGTGAATCCGTTTCCATACAAGATACGCAGTATTTT. This codes for CASSESVSIQDTQYF.

This chain links TRBV11-2 with TRBJ1-1; weak D call: TRBD1 (5 bases). Germline loops: CDR1 SGHAT, CDR2 FQNNGV. CDR3 size: 13 residues. V gave up 3 bases and J gave up 8 bases, with 13 bases separating them. CDR3 nucleotide sequence: TGTGCCAGCAGCTTCGGCGGGACCTCAGAAGCTTTCTTT. Protein sequence: CASSFGGTSEAFF.